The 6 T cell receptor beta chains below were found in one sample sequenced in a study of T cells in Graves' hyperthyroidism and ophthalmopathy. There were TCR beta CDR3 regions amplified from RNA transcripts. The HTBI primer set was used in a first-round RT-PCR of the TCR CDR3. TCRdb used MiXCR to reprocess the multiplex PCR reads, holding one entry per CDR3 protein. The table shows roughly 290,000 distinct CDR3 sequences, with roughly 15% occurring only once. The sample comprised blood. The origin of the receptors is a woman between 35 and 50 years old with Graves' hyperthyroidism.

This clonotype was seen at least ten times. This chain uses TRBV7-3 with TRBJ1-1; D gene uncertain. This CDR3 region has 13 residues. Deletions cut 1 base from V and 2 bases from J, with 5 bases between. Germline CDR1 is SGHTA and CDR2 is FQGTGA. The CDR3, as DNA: TGTGCCAGCAGCTTAATGGCAAACACTGAAGCTTTCTTT. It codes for CASSLMANTEAFF.

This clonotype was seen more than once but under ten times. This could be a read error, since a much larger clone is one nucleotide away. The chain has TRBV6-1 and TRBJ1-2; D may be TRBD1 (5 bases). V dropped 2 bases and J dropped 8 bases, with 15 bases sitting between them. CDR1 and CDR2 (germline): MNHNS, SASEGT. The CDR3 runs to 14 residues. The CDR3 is CASSETQDNRGYTF. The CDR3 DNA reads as TGTGCCAGCAGTGAAACCCAGGACAATCGGGGCTACACCTTC.

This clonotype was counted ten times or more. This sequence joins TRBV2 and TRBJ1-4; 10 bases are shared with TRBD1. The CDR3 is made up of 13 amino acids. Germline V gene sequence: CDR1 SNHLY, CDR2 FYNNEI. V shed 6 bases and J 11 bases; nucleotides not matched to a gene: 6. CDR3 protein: CASSQGQGRKLFF. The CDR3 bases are TGTGCCAGCAGCCAGGGACAGGGGAGGAAACTGTTTTTT. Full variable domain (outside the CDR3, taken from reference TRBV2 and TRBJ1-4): EPEVTQTPSHQVTQMGQEVILRCVPISNHLYFYWYRQILGQKVEFLVSFYNNEISEKSEIFDDQFSVERPDGSNFTLKIRSTKLEDSAMYFCASSQGQGRKLFFGSGTQLSVL.

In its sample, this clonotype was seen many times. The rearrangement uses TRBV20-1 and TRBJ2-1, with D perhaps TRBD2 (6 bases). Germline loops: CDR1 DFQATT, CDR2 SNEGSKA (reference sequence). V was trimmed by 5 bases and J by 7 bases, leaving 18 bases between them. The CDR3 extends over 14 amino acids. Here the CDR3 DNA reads TGCAGTGCTTCTAGACTAGTTGGCGCGAATGAGCAGTTCTTC. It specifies CSASRLVGANEQFF.

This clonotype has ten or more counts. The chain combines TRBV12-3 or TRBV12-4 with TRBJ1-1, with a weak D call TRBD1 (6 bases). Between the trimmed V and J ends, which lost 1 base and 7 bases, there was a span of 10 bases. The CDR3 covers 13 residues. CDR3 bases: TGTGCCAGCAGTTTAGGACAGGCGAATGAAGCTTTCTTT. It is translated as CASSLGQANEAFF.

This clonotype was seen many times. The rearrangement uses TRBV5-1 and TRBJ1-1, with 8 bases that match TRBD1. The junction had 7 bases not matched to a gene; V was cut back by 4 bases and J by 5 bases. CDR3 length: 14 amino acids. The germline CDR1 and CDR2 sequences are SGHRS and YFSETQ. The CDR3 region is CASSTTGGGTEAFF. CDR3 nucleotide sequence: TGCGCCAGCAGCACCACAGGGGGAGGAACTGAAGCTTTCTTT. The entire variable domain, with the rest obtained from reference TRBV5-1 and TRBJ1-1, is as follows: KAGVTQTPRYLIKTRGQQVTLSCSPISGHRSVSWYQQTPGQGLQFLFEYFSETQRNKGNFPGRFSGRQFSNSRSEMNVSTLELGDSALYLCASSTTGGGTEAFFGQGTRLTVV.